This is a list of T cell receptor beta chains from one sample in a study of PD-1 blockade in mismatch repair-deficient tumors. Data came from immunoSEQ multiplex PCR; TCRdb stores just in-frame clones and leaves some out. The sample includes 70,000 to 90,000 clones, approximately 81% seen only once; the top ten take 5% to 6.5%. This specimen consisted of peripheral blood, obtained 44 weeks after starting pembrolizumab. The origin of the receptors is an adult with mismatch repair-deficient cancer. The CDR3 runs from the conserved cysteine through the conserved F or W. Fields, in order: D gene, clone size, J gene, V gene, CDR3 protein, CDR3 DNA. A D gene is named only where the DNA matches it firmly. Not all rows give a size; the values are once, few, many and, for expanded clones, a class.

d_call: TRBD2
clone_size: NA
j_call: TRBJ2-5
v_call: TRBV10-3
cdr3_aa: CAIRASGSGQETQYF
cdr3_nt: TGTGCCATCAGGGCTAGCGGGAGCGGCCAAGAGACCCAGTACTTC

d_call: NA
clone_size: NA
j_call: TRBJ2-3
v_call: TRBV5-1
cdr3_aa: CASSPGVTSTDTQYF
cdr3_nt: TGCGCCAGCAGCCCAGGGGTTACTAGCACAGATACGCAGTATTTT

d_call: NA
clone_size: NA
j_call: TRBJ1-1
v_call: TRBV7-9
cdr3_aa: CASSPYNSGAFF
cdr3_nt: TGTGCCAGCAGCCCTTACAATTCGGGAGCTTTCTTT

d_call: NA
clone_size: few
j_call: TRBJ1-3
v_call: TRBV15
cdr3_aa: CATSRALSSGNTIYF
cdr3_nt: TGTGCCACCAGCAGGGCACTGAGCTCTGGAAACACCATATATTTT

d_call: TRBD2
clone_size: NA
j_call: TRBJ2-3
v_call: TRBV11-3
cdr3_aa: CASSLVSAGADTQYF
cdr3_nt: TGTGCCAGCAGCTTAGTCTCCGCGGGAGCAGATACGCAGTATTTT

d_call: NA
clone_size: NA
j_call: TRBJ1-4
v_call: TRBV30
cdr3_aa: CACATNEKLFF
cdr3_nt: TGTGCCTGCGCAACTAATGAAAAACTGTTTTTT

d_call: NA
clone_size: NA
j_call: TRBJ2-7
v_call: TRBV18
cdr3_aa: CASSPGGQPSYEQYF
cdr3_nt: TGTGCCAGCTCACCAGGCGGCCAGCCCTCCTACGAGCAGTACTTC

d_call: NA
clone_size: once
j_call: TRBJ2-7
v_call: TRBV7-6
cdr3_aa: CASSLTETSHEQYF
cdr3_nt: TGTGCCAGCAGCTTAACCGAGACTAGTCACGAGCAGTACTTC

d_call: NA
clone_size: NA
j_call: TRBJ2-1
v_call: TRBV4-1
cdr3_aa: CASSQEGAGRDEQFF
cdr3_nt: TGCGCCAGCAGCCAAGAGGGCGCGGGAAGGGATGAGCAGTTCTTC

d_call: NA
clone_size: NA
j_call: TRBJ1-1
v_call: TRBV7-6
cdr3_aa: CASSFGQPKAEAFF
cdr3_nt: TGTGCCAGCAGCTTTGGACAACCGAAAGCTGAAGCTTTCTTT

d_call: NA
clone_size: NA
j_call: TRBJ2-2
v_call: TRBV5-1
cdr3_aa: CASSRGSLGELFF
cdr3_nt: TGCGCCAGCAGCCGTGGAAGTCTCGGGGAGCTGTTTTTT

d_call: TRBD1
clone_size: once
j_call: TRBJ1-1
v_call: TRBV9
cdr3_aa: CASSVGPGGDGTEAFF
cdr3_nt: TGTGCCAGCAGCGTAGGGCCAGGGGGCGATGGCACTGAAGCTTTCTTT

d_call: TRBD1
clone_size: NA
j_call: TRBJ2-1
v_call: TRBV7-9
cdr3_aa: CASSPRQGTYNEQFF
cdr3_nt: TGTGCCAGCAGCCCCCGACAGGGGACCTACAATGAGCAGTTCTTC

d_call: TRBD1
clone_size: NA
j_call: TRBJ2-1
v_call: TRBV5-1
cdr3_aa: CASSLGQGYNEQFF
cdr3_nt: TGCGCCAGCAGCTTGGGACAGGGATACAATGAGCAGTTCTTC

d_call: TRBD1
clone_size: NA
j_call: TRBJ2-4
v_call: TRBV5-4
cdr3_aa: CASSSPTGEANIQYF
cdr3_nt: TGTGCCAGCAGCTCACCGACAGGGGAAGCCAACATTCAGTACTTC

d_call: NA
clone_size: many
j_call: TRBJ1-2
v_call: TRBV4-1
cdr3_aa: CASSQGLGAIMNYGYTF
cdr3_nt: TGCGCCAGCAGCCAAGGATTGGGGGCGATAATGAACTATGGCTACACCTTC

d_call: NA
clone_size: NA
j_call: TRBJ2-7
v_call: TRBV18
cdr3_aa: CASSPRIHPSYEQYF
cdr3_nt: TGTGCCAGCTCACCGCGAATCCACCCGTCCTACGAGCAGTACTTC

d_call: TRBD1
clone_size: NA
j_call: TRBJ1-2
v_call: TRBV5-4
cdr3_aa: CASSFDRAGGYTF
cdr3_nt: TGTGCCAGCAGCTTCGACAGGGCAGGAGGCTACACCTTC

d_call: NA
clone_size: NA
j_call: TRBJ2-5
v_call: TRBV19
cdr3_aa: CASSARDRLWETQYF
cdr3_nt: TGTGCCAGTAGTGCCCGGGACCGCCTATGGGAGACCCAGTACTTC

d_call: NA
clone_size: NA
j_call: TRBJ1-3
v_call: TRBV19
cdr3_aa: CASRTGSSGNTIYF
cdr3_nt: TGTGCCAGTAGAACAGGGAGCTCTGGAAACACCATATATTTT

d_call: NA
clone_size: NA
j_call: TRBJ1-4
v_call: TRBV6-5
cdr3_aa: CASSYFSTNEKLFF
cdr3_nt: TGTGCCAGCAGTTACTTTTCAACTAATGAAAAACTGTTTTTT

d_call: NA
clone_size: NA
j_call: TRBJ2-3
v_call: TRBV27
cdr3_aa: CASSFSVLTDTQYF
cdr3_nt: TGTGCCAGCAGTTTCAGCGTCCTAACAGATACGCAGTATTTT